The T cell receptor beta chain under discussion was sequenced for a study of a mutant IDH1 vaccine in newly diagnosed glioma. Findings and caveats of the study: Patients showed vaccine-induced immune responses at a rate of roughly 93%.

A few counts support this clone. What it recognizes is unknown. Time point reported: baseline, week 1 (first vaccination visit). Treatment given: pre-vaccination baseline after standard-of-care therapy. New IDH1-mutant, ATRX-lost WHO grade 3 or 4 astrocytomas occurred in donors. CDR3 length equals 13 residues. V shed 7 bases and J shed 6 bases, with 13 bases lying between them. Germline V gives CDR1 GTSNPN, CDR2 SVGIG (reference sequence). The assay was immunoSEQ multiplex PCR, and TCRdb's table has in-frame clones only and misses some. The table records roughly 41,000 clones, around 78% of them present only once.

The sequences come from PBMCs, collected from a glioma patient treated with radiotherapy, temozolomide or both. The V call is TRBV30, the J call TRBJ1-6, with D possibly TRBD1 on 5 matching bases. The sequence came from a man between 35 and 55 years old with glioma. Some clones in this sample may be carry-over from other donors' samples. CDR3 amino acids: CASPTGVNSPLHF. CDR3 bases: TGTGCCTCACCAACAGGAGTTAATTCACCCCTCCACTTT.